Listed below are T cell receptor beta chains from one sample, sequenced in a study of T cells after yellow fever vaccination. TCRdb redid the calling of the 5' RACE reads with MiXCR, one entry per CDR3 protein. The sample includes 300,000 to 350,000 distinct CDR3 sequences, around 8.1% of them seen just once. The material sequenced was PBMCs, taken more than 40 days after the first yellow fever vaccination. The receptors here all came from a man aged 18 to 30 who received the YFV17D yellow fever vaccine. CDR3s include the opening cysteine and the closing phenylalanine or tryptophan. D genes are given only for firm matches. Expanded clones are given a class, and other clones once, few, many or no size at all.

clone_size	d_call	v_call	j_call	cdr3_nt	cdr3_aa
few	TRBD1	TRBV25-1	TRBJ1-2	TGTGCCAGCAGACAGGGGGCCCTAGGCTACACCTTC	CASRQGALGYTF
-	-	TRBV6-2/TRBV6-3	TRBJ2-6	TGTGCCAGCTCATACCGAAGGGTCGCTGGGGCCAACGTCCTGACTTTC	CASSYRRVAGANVLTF
-	TRBD2	TRBV11-2	TRBJ2-1	TGTGCCAGCAGCTTAGTAAGGGTTAGCGGGGGAGATTACAATGAGCAGTTCTTC	CASSLVRVSGGDYNEQFF
few	-	TRBV7-3	TRBJ1-1	TGTGCCAGCAGTCGGCAGGTCAACACTGAAGCTTTCTTT	CASSRQVNTEAFF
-	-	TRBV18	TRBJ2-5	TGTGCCAGCTCACCAAACAGCTGGAAACAAGAGACCCAGTACTTC	CASSPNSWKQETQYF
-	TRBD1	TRBV6-1	TRBJ1-4	TGTGCCAGCATGAGGACAGGGGGCTTGAGTAATGAAAAACTGTTTTTT	CASMRTGGLSNEKLFF
many	-	TRBV12-3/TRBV12-4	TRBJ1-4	TGTGCCAGCAGCTTCGGGACGGGCCGTAATGAAAAACTGTTTTTT	CASSFGTGRNEKLFF
-	-	TRBV7-2	TRBJ2-2	TGTGCCAGCAGCTTAGGGACGGGGTACACCGGGGAGCTGTTTTTT	CASSLGTGYTGELFF
many	-	TRBV5-1	TRBJ2-2	TGCGCCAGCAGCTTGTTTTCAGGGACCGGGGAGCTGTTTTTT	CASSLFSGTGELFF
-	-	TRBV20-1	TRBJ1-1	TGCAGTGCTATGGGATGGACGAGGGGCACTGAAGCTTTCTTT	CSAMGWTRGTEAFF
-	-	TRBV5-1	TRBJ1-2	TGCGCCAGCAGCTTCAATGGGGAAACGGGTGGCTACACCTTC	CASSFNGETGGYTF
few	TRBD2	TRBV4-1	TRBJ2-3	TGCGCCAGCAGCGCCACTAGCGGGGGTCCAGATACGCAGTATTTT	CASSATSGGPDTQYF
few	-	TRBV6-1	TRBJ2-5	TGTGCCAGCAGTGAAATCCCGGGGGCGTGGGAGACCCAGTACTTC	CASSEIPGAWETQYF
-	-	TRBV18	TRBJ1-2	TGTGCCAGCTCACCAGTAATGATCGAAGTTTCTAACTATGGCTACACCTTC	CASSPVMIEVSNYGYTF
-	-	TRBV18	TRBJ1-5	TGTGCCAGCTCTCTGGACTTCAGTCAGCCCCAGCATTTT	CASSLDFSQPQHF
-	-	TRBV4-1	TRBJ2-7	TGCGCCAGCAGCCAAGTTCAGGGAAGGTTCTCGGGCTACGAGCAGTACTTC	CASSQVQGRFSGYEQYF
-	TRBD1	TRBV18	TRBJ1-1	TGTGCCAGCTCACCCGGACCGGGACAGTCTCACAAAGGGAACACTGAAGCTTTCTTT	CASSPGPGQSHKGNTEAFF
few	-	TRBV5-1	TRBJ2-5	TGCGCCAGCAGCTTGGTTCTTCACGAGACCCAGTACTTC	CASSLVLHETQYF
few	-	TRBV29-1	TRBJ1-2	TGCAGCGTTGTAAGTTGGGCACAAAACTATGGCTACACCTTC	CSVVSWAQNYGYTF
few	TRBD2	TRBV5-4	TRBJ2-3	TGTGCCAGCAGCCCCCAACGGGGGGGGGTCGATACGCAGTATTTT	CASSPQRGGVDTQYF
-	TRBD2	TRBV20-1	TRBJ2-3	TGCAGTGCTGCCCTACTAGCGGGGGTTGATACGCAGTATTTT	CSAALLAGVDTQYF
few	TRBD1	TRBV5-1	TRBJ1-1	TGCGCCAGCATCCCCCCGGACAGGCCTGAAGCTTTCTTT	CASIPPDRPEAFF
-	-	TRBV6-2/TRBV6-3	TRBJ2-5	TGTGCCAGCAAACGACTAGGTCTGGAGACCCAGTACTTC	CASKRLGLETQYF
few	-	TRBV13	TRBJ2-7	TGTGCCAGCAGCTTAACCCCATACTCCTACGAGCAGTACTTC	CASSLTPYSYEQYF
-	-	TRBV20-1	TRBJ2-7	TGCAGTGCTAGAGATCCGGGGACTTTCAGGTACGAGCAGTACTTC	CSARDPGTFRYEQYF
-	TRBD1	TRBV14	TRBJ1-1	TGTGCCAGCAGCCAAGGGGCACAGGGGGTTGGCACTGAAGCTTTCTTT	CASSQGAQGVGTEAFF
few	-	TRBV19	TRBJ2-1	TGTGCCAGTAGTGGGACCCCAACCTACAATGAGCAGTTCTTC	CASSGTPTYNEQFF
once	-	TRBV7-2	TRBJ1-4	TGTGCCAGCAGCTTAGCCCGTGTTGAAAAACTGTTTTTT	CASSLARVEKLFF
-	-	TRBV3-1	TRBJ1-5	TGTGCCAGCAGCCAAGACCCAGGGTTTCAGCCCCAGCATTTT	CASSQDPGFQPQHF
few	-	TRBV6-1	TRBJ1-1	TGTGCCAGCGGAGTCGGGCCGAACACTGAAGCTTTCTTT	CASGVGPNTEAFF
few	-	TRBV29-1	TRBJ1-5	TGCAGCGTTGGCGTCCCCGATAGCAATCAGCCCCAGCATTTT	CSVGVPDSNQPQHF
-	TRBD1	TRBV5-4	TRBJ2-5	TGTGCCAGCAGCTGGCAGGGGGCTGTGGAGACCCAGTACTTC	CASSWQGAVETQYF
few	TRBD2	TRBV6-5	TRBJ2-1	TGTGCCAGCAGTCCCTCACTAGCGGATTACAATGAGCAGTTCTTC	CASSPSLADYNEQFF
few	-	TRBV7-8	TRBJ2-7	TGTGCCAGCAGCTTAAATTTGGCGGGCGAGCAGTACTTC	CASSLNLAGEQYF
-	-	TRBV19	TRBJ1-4	TGTGCCAGTAGTTCTGGACCAACAACTAATGAAAAACTGTTTTTT	CASSSGPTTNEKLFF
few	TRBD1	TRBV4-1	TRBJ2-4	TGCGCCAGCAGCCAACTCCGGACAGGCCCGGATTTGTGGAACATTCAGTACTTC	CASSQLRTGPDLWNIQYF
many	-	TRBV10-3	TRBJ2-2	TGTGCCATCTCGGGGTCAACGGTGAACACCGGGGAGCTGTTTTTT	CAISGSTVNTGELFF
few	-	TRBV19	TRBJ2-7	TGTGCCAGTAGTATCTCGGGGACTTCCTACGAGCAGTACTTC	CASSISGTSYEQYF
few	-	TRBV12-3/TRBV12-4	TRBJ2-7	TGTGCCAGCAGCCTCCGGTCGGCAGGGAGGAGCCCCTACGAGCAGTACTTC	CASSLRSAGRSPYEQYF
-	-	TRBV12-3/TRBV12-4	TRBJ1-2	TGTGCCAGCAGTTTTCCAGGGGACTATGGCTACACCTTC	CASSFPGDYGYTF
few	TRBD1	TRBV12-3/TRBV12-4	TRBJ1-2	TGTGCCAGCAGTTTACAGGGGGAGGATCGTAATGGCTACACCTTC	CASSLQGEDRNGYTF
many	TRBD2	TRBV14	TRBJ2-1	TGTGCCAGCAGCAAGACTAGCGGTTGGGATGAGCAGTTCTTC	CASSKTSGWDEQFF
few	TRBD1	TRBV6-5	TRBJ1-2	TGTGCCAGCAGTTTGGACAGGGAAGCTGGCTACACCTTC	CASSLDREAGYTF
few	-	TRBV18	TRBJ2-5	TGTGCCAGCTCACCAGTGACAAAATACCAAGAGACCCAGTACTTC	CASSPVTKYQETQYF
few	-	TRBV12-3/TRBV12-4	TRBJ2-1	TGTGCCAGCAGTTTAGAGCCAGGTTATGCGTCCTACAATGAGCAGTTCTTC	CASSLEPGYASYNEQFF
-	TRBD2	TRBV5-1	TRBJ2-1	TGCGCCAGCAGCGCAGCTAGCGGGGGGGATTACCGGAGCTCCTACAATGAGCAGTTCTTC	CASSAASGGDYRSSYNEQFF
many	-	TRBV7-2	TRBJ2-3	TGTGCCAGCAACCCGAGGGGGGGAAACACAGATACGCAGTATTTT	CASNPRGGNTDTQYF
-	TRBD1	TRBV27	TRBJ2-7	TGTGCCAGCAGTCTAAGGGGGACAGGGCCCTACGAGCAGTACTTC	CASSLRGTGPYEQYF
-	-	TRBV25-1	TRBJ1-2	TGTGCCAGCAGTGGAAATTGGGACGGCGGCTACACCTTC	CASSGNWDGGYTF
-	-	TRBV10-3	TRBJ2-1	TGTGCCATCAGAGGAGAGTCCTCCTACAATGAGCAGTTCTTC	CAIRGESSYNEQFF
many	TRBD2	TRBV28	TRBJ2-4	TGTGCCAGCAGTTCATCGGTGGGGCGGGGGGGAAACATTCAGTACTTC	CASSSSVGRGGNIQYF
few	TRBD2	TRBV23-1	TRBJ2-5	TGCGCCAGCAGTCAAAGGACTAGCGGGGGGACCAGCGGAGACCAAGAGACCCAGTACTTC	CASSQRTSGGTSGDQETQYF